The clone carrying this T cell receptor (beta chain) showed up just once. The junction and the germline gene differ at one end; a read error may be behind it. The sample comes from a study of shared clonotypes between healthy human individuals. Study-level background: The donors, two women and three men, were aged 18 to 49.

Germline CDR1 and CDR2: SNHLY and FYNNEI. The CDR3 is made up of 15 amino acids. Profiling relied on immunoSEQ multiplex PCR, and the TCRdb table lists in-frame clones only, not all of them. The sample lists a few million clones; roughly 93% were seen once. CD45RO-negative, CCR7-positively selected cells formed the naive CD8 fraction, excluding terminally differentiated effector memory CD45RA+ cells. J is TRBJ2-2 and V is TRBV2; D is perhaps TRBD1 (6 bases). The sequenced material came from naive CD8+ T cells from PBMCs. The TCR originated in a man younger than 30 in good health. Some clones in this sample may be carry-over from other donors' samples. For the CDR3, the DNA is TGTGCCAGCGGTGACAGGATTGCGAACACCGGGGAGCTGTTTTTT. It specifies CASGDRIANTGELFF.